A single sample is the source of the 27 T cell receptor beta chains below, sequenced in a study of beta chain features in type 1 diabetes. The sequenced template was cDNA made from the entire isolated RNA. Repertoires were generated with immunoSEQ multiplex PCR, while TCRdb's copy carries only in-frame clones and drops some. Of around 450,000 clones listed, more than 9.5% are singletons. Sequencing used naive CD4+ T cells from blood. The receptor set was obtained from a woman under 30 in good health.

The table lists this clone with a few counts. The chain is built from TRBV5-1 and TRBJ2-6; either TRBD1 or TRBD2 may fit D (5 bases each). There are 15 residues in the CDR3. Germline CDR1 is SGHRS and CDR2 is YFSETQ. Trimming left V 4 bases short and J 12 bases short, with 20 bases between. CDR3 region: CASSIEPGTVRVLTF. In nucleotides, the CDR3 is TGCGCCAGCAGCATCGAACCCGGGACGGTGCGCGTCCTGACTTTC.

There are a few counts of this clone. The chain employs TRBV14 and TRBJ1-2; D is uncertain. CDR3 length: 14 amino acids. V lost 4 bases, J lost 4 bases, and 13 bases lay in between. Germline V gene lookup returns CDR1 SGHDN and CDR2 FVKESK. CDR3 DNA: TGTGCCAGCAGCCCCACGGGGTGGGCCTATGGCTACACCTTC. Its protein is CASSPTGWAYGYTF.

This chain connects TRBV6-5 to TRBJ2-7; 10 bases line up with TRBD2. Germline-derived CDR1 and CDR2 are MNHEY and SVGAGI. The ends lost 6 bases at V and 2 bases at J; junction bases unmatched: 4. The CDR3 is 14 amino acids. CDR3 bases: TGTGCCAGCAGCACTAGCGGGAACACCTACGAGCAGTACTTC. Translated, it gives CASSTSGNTYEQYF.

This clone was counted only a few times. Other DNA sequences from this sample encode an identical CDR3 as well. The gene calls are TRBV5-4 and TRBJ2-3; D remains unclear. Germline V gene sequence: CDR1 SGHNT, CDR2 YYREEE (reference sequence). The V end was cut by 1 base, the J end by 4 bases, with 1 base between. CDR3 length equals 11 residues. The CDR3 region has the DNA TGTGCCAGCAGCTTGTCAGATACGCAGTATTTT. Its translation: CASSLSDTQYF.

In this sample, this clone turned up a few times. The J gene is TRBJ1-2, the V gene TRBV2; D call uncertain. Trimming stripped 2 bases from V and 2 bases from J, with 12 bases between. CDR3 size: 15 residues. CDR1 SNHLY and CDR2 FYNNEI come from the germline V gene. This chain's CDR3 is CASSEYRRRNYGYTF. Here the CDR3 DNA reads TGTGCCAGCAGTGAATATAGGCGGAGGAACTATGGCTACACCTTC.

The V call is TRBV28, the J call TRBJ1-4; no clear D. Germline V lookup: CDR1 MDHEN, CDR2 SYDVKM. This CDR3 is 13 amino acids long. V lost 6 bases and J lost 8, with 13 bases in between. CDR3 protein: CASRSGGPEKLFF. Written as DNA, the CDR3 is TGTGCCAGCAGGTCGGGCGGTCCGGAAAAACTGTTTTTT.

This clone was counted many times. The same CDR3 arises from other DNA sequences in this sample as well. J is TRBJ2-7 and V is TRBV9, with 7 bases aligning to TRBD1. With V trimmed by 0 bases and J by 2 bases, 5 bases remained unmatched. The CDR3 is 15 residues long. Germline loops: CDR1 SGDLS, CDR2 YYNGEE. This CDR3 is CASSVAGTATYEQYF. CDR3 nucleotide sequence: TGTGCCAGCAGCGTAGCCGGGACAGCAACCTACGAGCAGTACTTC. The entire variable domain, with the rest obtained from reference TRBV9 and TRBJ2-7, is as follows: DSGVTQTPKHLITATGQRVTLRCSPRSGDLSVYWYQQSLDQGLQFLIQYYNGEERAKGNILERFSAQQFPDLHSELNLSSLELGDSALYFCASSVAGTATYEQYFGPGTRLTVT.

This clone was observed a few times. The gene calls are TRBV11-2 and TRBJ2-5; D is perhaps TRBD1 or TRBD2 (6 bases each). Germline assignment: CDR1 SGHAT and CDR2 FQNNGV. CDR3 size: 17 residues. The V and J ends lost 3 bases and 2 bases respectively, with 19 bases between them. CDR3 in amino acids: CASSFVGGRRIQETQYF. The CDR3 coding sequence is TGTGCCAGCAGCTTCGTCGGGGGCAGGAGGATACAAGAGACCCAGTACTTC.

The chain combines TRBV9 with TRBJ1-2; no clear D. Germline loops: CDR1 SGDLS, CDR2 YYNGEE. This CDR3 has 15 amino acids. V was pared by 1 base and J by 8 bases, with 18 bases between. CDR3: CASSVRKGGLGGYTF. CDR3 DNA sequence: TGTGCCAGCAGCGTAAGGAAGGGCGGCCTAGGAGGCTACACCTTC. Variable domain in full (rest from reference TRBV9 and TRBJ1-2): DSGVTQTPKHLITATGQRVTLRCSPRSGDLSVYWYQQSLDQGLQFLIQYYNGEERAKGNILERFSAQQFPDLHSELNLSSLELGDSALYFCASSVRKGGLGGYTFGSGTRLTVV.

In its sample, this clone was seen a few times. J is TRBJ2-3 and V is TRBV7-3; 8 nucleotides agree with TRBD2. Germline assignment: CDR1 SGHTA and CDR2 FQGTGA. The CDR3 totals 15 residues. Trimming took 5 bases from V and 7 from J; bases not matched to a gene: 11. CDR3 sequence: CASSLDGRAGNTQYF. Here the CDR3 DNA reads TGTGCCAGCAGCCTTGACGGGAGGGCAGGGAATACGCAGTATTTT.

The chain has TRBV7-9 and TRBJ2-7; TRBD1 agrees at 9 bases. There are 15 residues in the CDR3. Germline CDR1 and CDR2: SEHNR and FQNEAQ (reference sequence). V was clipped by 5 bases and J by 3 bases; unmatched bases: 8. The CDR3 sequence: CASSNPGQGVYEQYV. The CDR3 coding sequence is TGTGCCAGCAGCAACCCGGGACAGGGAGTCTACGAGCAGTACGTC.

This clone has only a few counts. The J gene is TRBJ2-1, the V gene TRBV11-3, with no clear D. Trimming removed 3 bases from V and 0 bases from J, with 9 bases in between. The CDR3 is made up of 15 amino acids. Germline CDR1 reads SGHNT; CDR2 reads YENEEA. The CDR3: CASSFGVSSYNEQFF. CDR3 sequence (DNA): TGTGCCAGCAGCTTTGGGGTGAGCTCCTACAATGAGCAGTTCTTC.

This clone was seen a few times. This chain links TRBV5-8 with TRBJ2-1; perhaps TRBD1 as D (5 bases). CDR1 is SGHTS, CDR2 YDEGEE, per germline. The CDR3 consists of 15 residues. Deletions cut 1 base from V and 9 bases from J, with 17 bases between. The CDR3 sequence is CASSLNPQGRGEQFF. CDR3 in DNA: TGTGCCAGCAGCTTGAATCCCCAGGGTCGAGGTGAGCAGTTCTTC.

V usage is TRBV7-6 and J usage is TRBJ2-7; 7 nucleotides match TRBD2. CDR1 and CDR2 from the germline V gene are SGHVS and FNYEAQ. The CDR3 loop spans 14 amino acids. CDR3 region: CARGLVRHHYEQYV. The DNA for the CDR3 is TGTGCGCGGGGGTTGGTGAGACATCACTACGAGCAGTACGTC.

This chain joins TRBV5-1 and TRBJ2-7; 9 nucleotides align to TRBD1. Trimming took 5 bases from V and 2 from J; bases not matched to a gene: 8. The length of the CDR3 is 15 residues. Germline V lookup: CDR1 SGHRS, CDR2 YFSETQ. This chain's CDR3 is CASRKGQGPPYEQYV. The CDR3 region has the DNA TGCGCCAGCAGGAAGGGACAGGGTCCTCCCTACGAGCAGTACGTC.

The chain combines TRBV7-9 with TRBJ1-5; no reliable D call. Per the germline V gene, CDR1 is SEHNR and CDR2 is FQNEAQ (reference sequence). The CDR3 covers 11 residues. Trimming shortened V by 1 base and J by 11 bases, and 6 bases separated the two germline ends. In DNA, the CDR3 is TGTGCCAGCAGCTTAGGTCGGTCCCAGCATTTT. Translated: CASSLGRSQHF. The full variable domain, completed using reference TRBV7-9 and TRBJ1-5, is DTGVSQNPRHKITKRGQNVTFRCDPISEHNRLYWYRQTLGQGPEFLTYFQNEAQLEKSRLLSDRFSAERPKGSFSTLEIQRTEQGDSAMYLCASSLGRSQHFGDGTRLSIL.

V is TRBV18 and J is TRBJ2-4; no definite D call. The CDR3 runs 16 residues. V lost 2 bases, J lost 0 bases, and 11 bases lay in between. The germline gives CDR1 KGHSH, CDR2 LQKENI. The CDR3, as DNA: TGTGCCAGCTCACCAGAGCTTATAAGAGCCAAAAACATTCAGTACTTC. Amino acids: CASSPELIRAKNIQYF.

This clone appeared a few times. This chain joins TRBV14 and TRBJ1-1, with unresolved D. CDR3 length: 13 residues. The germline gives CDR1 SGHDN, CDR2 FVKESK. V was cut by 1 base and J by 11 bases, with 14 bases left in between. The CDR3, as DNA: TGTGCCAGCAGCCAAGTCTGGATTGGTATCGCTTTCTTT. Protein sequence: CASSQVWIGIAFF.

In its sample, this clone was seen a few times. V gene TRBV4-3 combines with J gene TRBJ1-5, with D unclear. In germline, CDR1 is LGHNA, CDR2 YSLEER. V dropped 1 base and J dropped 5 bases, with 15 bases sitting between them. This CDR3 has 16 amino acids. CDR3 nucleotides: TGCGCCAGCAGCCAAGGGTTGGGCAGCTTCTATCAGCCCCAGCATTTT. Residues: CASSQGLGSFYQPQHF.

This clone was seen a handful of times. The chain employs TRBV9 and TRBJ2-1; D may be TRBD1 (6 bases). CDR3 length equals 20 residues. Germline V gene sequence: CDR1 SGDLS, CDR2 YYNGEE. Trimming took off 0 bases at V and 1 base at J, with 23 bases between the two ends. The CDR3 DNA sequence: TGTGCCAGCAGCGTAGCTACAGGGACGGCTCTGCGGAGTTCCTACAATGAGCAGTTCTTC. It translates to CASSVATGTALRSSYNEQFF.

This clone was seen only once. The chain recombines TRBV5-6 with TRBJ1-1; TRBD1 aligns across 7 bases. This CDR3 region has 17 residues. V shed 5 bases, J shed 1 base, and the junction held 14 bases outside the gene matches. CDR1 is SGHDT and CDR2 is YYEEEE in the germline V gene. The CDR3: CASRSRRQGNGNTEAFF. In nucleotides, the CDR3 is TGTGCCAGCAGGTCAAGACGACAGGGAAACGGGAACACTGAAGCTTTCTTT. Full variable domain (missing parts from reference TRBV5-6 and TRBJ1-1): DAGVTQSPTHLIKTRGQQVTLRCSPKSGHDTVSWYQQALGQGPQFIFQYYEEEERQRGNFPDRFSGHQFPNYSSELNVNALLLGDSALYLCASRSRRQGNGNTEAFFGQGTRLTVV.

The V gene is TRBV7-9, the J gene TRBJ2-4; no firm D call. Germline CDR1 SEHNR, CDR2 FQNEAQ (reference sequence). CDR3 length: 15 amino acids. Trimming shortened V by 5 bases and J by 1 base, and 12 bases separated the two germline ends. CDR3 in DNA: TGTGCCAGCAGCCCCGGTAGTCTGGCCAAAAACATTCAGTACTTC. As protein: CASSPGSLAKNIQYF.

This clone has a count of ten or more. The chain carries TRBV21-1 and TRBJ1-1; the table's TRBD1 call for D was not verified on the DNA. TRBV21-1 corresponds to a pseudogene. The CDR3 sequence is 14 residues long. Written as DNA, the CDR3 is TGTGCCAGCAGCTTCTACAGGGCTAACAGTGAAGCTTTCTTT. The encoded protein is CASSFYRANSEAFF.

The sample holds a few counts of this clone. The chain recombines TRBV7-9 with TRBJ2-5, with D possibly TRBD1 on 5 matching bases. Germline CDR1 and CDR2: SEHNR and FQNEAQ (reference sequence). The CDR3 loop spans 15 amino acids. V was cut by 4 bases and J by 2 bases, with 14 bases left in between. CDR3 in DNA: TGTGCCAGCAGCTGGCCGAAAGGGGATCAAGAGACCCAGTACTTC. Encoded protein: CASSWPKGDQETQYF.

A few counts support this clone. This chain connects TRBV15 to TRBJ2-5; no firm D call. Looked up from germline, CDR1 is LNHNV and CDR2 is YYDKDF (reference sequence). The CDR3 has 15 amino acids. The V end was cut by 1 base, the J end by 1 base, with 10 bases between. CDR3 region: CATSRGSGFQETQYF. As DNA, the CDR3 is TGTGCCACCAGCAGAGGAAGTGGATTCCAAGAGACCCAGTACTTC.

The chain couples TRBV6-5 to TRBJ2-5; 7 bases agree with TRBD2. Germline V gene data show CDR1 as MNHEY and CDR2 as SVGAGI. Trimming took 2 bases from V and 5 from J; bases not matched to a gene: 8. The CDR3 has 15 residues. The CDR3 sequence is CASSYGLAVRETQYF. CDR3 bases: TGTGCCAGCAGTTACGGTCTAGCGGTGAGGGAGACCCAGTACTTC.

This clone was found a few times. The rearrangement uses TRBV4-2 and TRBJ2-3, with D maybe TRBD1 (6 bases). Germline assignment: CDR1 LGHNA and CDR2 YNFKEQ. Trimming took off 3 bases at V and 4 bases at J, with 14 bases between the two ends. The CDR3 loop spans 15 amino acids. The CDR3 region is CASSQASQGPDTQYF. CDR3 bases: TGTGCCAGCAGCCAGGCTTCACAGGGCCCAGATACGCAGTATTTT.